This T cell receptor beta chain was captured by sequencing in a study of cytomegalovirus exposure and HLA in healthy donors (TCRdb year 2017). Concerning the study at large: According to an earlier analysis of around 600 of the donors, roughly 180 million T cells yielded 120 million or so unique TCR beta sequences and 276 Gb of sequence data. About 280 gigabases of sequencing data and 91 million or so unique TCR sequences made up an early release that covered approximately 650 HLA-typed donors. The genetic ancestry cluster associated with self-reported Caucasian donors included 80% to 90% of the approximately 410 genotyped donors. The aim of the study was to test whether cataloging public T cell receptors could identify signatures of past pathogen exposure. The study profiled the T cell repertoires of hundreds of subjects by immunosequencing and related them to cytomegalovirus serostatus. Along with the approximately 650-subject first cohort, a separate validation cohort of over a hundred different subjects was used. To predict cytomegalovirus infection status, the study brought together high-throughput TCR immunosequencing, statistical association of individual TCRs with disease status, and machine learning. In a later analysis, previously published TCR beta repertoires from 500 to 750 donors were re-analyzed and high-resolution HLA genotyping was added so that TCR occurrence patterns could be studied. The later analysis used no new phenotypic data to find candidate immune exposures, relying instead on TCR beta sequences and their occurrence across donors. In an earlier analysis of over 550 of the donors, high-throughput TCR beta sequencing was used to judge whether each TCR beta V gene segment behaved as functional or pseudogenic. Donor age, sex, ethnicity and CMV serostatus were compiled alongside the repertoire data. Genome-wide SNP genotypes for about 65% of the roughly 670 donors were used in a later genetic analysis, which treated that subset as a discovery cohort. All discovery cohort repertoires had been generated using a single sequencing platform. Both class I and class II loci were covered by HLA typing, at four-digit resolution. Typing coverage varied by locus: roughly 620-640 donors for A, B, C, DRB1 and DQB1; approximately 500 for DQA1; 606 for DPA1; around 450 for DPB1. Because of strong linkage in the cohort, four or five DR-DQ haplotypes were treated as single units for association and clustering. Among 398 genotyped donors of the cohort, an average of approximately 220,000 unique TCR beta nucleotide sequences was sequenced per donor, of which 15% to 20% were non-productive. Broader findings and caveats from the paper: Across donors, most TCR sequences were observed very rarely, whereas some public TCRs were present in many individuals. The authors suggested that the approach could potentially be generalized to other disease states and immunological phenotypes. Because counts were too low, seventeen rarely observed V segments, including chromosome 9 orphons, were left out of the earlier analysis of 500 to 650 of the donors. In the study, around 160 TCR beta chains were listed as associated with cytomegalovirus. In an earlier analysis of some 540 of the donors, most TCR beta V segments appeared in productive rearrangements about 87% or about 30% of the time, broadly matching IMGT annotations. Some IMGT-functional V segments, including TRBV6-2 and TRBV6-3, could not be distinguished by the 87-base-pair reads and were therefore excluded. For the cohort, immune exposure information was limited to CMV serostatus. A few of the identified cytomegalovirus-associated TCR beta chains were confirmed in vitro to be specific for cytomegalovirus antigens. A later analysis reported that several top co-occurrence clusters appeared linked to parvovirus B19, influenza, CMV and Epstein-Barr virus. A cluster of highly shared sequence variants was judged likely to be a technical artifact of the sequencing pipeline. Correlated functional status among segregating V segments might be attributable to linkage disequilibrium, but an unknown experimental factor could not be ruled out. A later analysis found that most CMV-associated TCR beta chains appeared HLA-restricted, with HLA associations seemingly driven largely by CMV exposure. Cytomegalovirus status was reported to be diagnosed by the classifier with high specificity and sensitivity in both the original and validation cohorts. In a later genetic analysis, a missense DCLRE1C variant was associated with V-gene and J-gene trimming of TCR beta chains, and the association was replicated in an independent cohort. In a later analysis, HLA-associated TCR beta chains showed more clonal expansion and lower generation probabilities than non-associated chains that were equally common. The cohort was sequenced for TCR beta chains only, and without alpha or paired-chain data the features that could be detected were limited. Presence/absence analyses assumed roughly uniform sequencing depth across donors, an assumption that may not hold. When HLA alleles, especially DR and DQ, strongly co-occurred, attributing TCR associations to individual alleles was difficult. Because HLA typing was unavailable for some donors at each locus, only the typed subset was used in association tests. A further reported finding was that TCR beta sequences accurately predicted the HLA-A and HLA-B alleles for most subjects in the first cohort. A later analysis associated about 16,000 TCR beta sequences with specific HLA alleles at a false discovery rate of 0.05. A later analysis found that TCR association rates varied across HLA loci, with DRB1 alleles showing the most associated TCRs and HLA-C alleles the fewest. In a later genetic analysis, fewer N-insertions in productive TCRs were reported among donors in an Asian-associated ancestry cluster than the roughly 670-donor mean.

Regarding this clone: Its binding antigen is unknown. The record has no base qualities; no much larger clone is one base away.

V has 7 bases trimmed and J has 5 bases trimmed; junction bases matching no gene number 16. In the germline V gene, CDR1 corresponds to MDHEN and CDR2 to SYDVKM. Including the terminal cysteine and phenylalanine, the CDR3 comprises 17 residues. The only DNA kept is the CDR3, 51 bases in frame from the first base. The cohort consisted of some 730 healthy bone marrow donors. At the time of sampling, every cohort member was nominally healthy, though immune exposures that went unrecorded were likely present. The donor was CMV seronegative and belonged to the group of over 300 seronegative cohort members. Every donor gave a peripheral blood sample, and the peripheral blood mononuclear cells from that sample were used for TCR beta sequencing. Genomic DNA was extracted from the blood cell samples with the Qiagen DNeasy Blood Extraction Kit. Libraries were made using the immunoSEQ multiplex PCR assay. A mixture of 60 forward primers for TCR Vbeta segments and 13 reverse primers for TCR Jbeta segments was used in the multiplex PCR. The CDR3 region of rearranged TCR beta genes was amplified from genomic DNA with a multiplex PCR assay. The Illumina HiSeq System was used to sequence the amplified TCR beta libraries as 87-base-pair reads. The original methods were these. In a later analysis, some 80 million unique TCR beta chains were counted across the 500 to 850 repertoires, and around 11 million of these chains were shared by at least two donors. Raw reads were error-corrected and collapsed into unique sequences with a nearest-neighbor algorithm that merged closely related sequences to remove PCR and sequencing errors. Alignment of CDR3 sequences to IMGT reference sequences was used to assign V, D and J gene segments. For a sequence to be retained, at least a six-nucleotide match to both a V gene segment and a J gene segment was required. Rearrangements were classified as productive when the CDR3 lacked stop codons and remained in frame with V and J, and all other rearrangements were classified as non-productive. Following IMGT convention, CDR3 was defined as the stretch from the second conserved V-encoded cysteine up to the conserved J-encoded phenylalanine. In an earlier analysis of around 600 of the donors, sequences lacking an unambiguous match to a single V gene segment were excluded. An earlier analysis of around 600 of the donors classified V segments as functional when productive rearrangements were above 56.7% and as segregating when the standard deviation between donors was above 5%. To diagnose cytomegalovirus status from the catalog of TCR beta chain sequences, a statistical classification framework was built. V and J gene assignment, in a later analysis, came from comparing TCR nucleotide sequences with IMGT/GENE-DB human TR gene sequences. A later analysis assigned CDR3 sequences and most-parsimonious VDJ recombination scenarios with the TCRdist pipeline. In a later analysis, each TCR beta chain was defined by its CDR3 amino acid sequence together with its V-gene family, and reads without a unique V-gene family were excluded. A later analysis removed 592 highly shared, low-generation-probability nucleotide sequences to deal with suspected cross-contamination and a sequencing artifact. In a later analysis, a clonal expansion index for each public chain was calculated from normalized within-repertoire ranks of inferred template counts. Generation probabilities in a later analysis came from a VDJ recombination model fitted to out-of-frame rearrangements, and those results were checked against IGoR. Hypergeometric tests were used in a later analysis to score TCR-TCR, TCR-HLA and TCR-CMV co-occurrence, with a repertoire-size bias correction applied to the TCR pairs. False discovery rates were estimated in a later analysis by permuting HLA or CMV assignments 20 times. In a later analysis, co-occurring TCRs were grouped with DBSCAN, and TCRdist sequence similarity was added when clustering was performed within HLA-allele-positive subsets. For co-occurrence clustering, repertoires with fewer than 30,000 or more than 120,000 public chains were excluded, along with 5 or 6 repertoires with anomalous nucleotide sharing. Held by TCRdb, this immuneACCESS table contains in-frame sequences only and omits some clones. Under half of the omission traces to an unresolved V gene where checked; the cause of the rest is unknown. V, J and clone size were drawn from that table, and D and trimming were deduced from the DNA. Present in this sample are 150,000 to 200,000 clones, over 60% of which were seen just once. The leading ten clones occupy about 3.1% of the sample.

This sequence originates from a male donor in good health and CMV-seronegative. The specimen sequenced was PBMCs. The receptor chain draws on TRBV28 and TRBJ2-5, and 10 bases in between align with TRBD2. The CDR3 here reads CASTLGQRGGVPETQYF. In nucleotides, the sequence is TGTGCCAGCACCCTCGGGCAGCGGGGGGGGGTACCGGAGACCCAGTACTTC.